This paragraph covers one T cell receptor (beta chain) sequence. This sample is part of a study of Ad26.COV2.S vaccination and SARS-CoV-2 variants. The overall study: Ad26.COV2.S given intramuscularly, once or twice 56 days apart.

Germline V gives CDR1 GTSNPN, CDR2 SVGIG (reference sequence). The CDR3 length is 12 residues. Trimming removed 3 bases at V and 3 bases at J, with 8 bases between. Assay: immunoSEQ multiplex PCR; the TCRdb copy retains only in-frame clones and omits some. This sample has around 300,000 clones, with 88% found just once. The treatment denotes: approximately 18 received Ad26.COV2.S at low or high dose, single or two shots; 5 received placebo; per-sample allocation not given. Repertoires come from day 63 after the first vaccine or placebo injection. Whoever gave the sample was an adult aged 18-55 years in Boston.

The chain is built from TRBV30 and TRBJ1-1; D gene ambiguous. This specimen was peripheral blood, taken in a trial of Ad26.COV2.S vaccine versus placebo. This TCR was recovered from a person between 18 and 65 years old who received the Ad26.COV2.S COVID-19 vaccine or a placebo. CDR3 protein: CAWSTRYTEAFF. The CDR3 region has the DNA TGTGCCTGGAGCACCAGATACACTGAAGCTTTCTTT.